The clone carrying this T cell receptor beta chain was counted only a few times. No antigen is known for it. The sample comes from a study of beta chain features in type 1 diabetes. Whole-study context: Regarding age, gender and cell yields, patients proved similar to healthy donors. General study points: Still unanswered here is whether HLA type influences TCRB rearrangement. Patients showed naive, central memory and Treg TCRB repertoires that appeared more similar than those of healthy donors.

CD4+ naive, central memory, regulatory and stem cell-like memory cells were sorted via CD45RO/CCR7/CD25/CD127/CD95/CD27. Every bit of the isolated RNA underwent reverse transcription, so sequencing read expressed TCRB transcripts. Sequencing was performed with immunoSEQ multiplex PCR; in TCRdb, only in-frame clones are kept and a portion is missing. This table holds around 150,000 clones, about 7.3% found once. The junction had 5 bases not matched to a gene; V was cut back by 5 bases and J by 0 bases. The CDR3 runs to 15 residues. Germline loops: CDR1 SGHTA, CDR2 FQGNSA. This receptor was identified in a man aged 18 to 29 in good health. The sample was central memory CD4+ T cells from blood. The chain employs TRBV7-2 and TRBJ2-7; 9 nucleotides match TRBD1. CDR3 in amino acids: CASSLGTGRSYEQYF. The CDR3 DNA reads TGTGCCAGCAGCCTGGGGACAGGGCGCTCCTACGAGCAGTACTTC.